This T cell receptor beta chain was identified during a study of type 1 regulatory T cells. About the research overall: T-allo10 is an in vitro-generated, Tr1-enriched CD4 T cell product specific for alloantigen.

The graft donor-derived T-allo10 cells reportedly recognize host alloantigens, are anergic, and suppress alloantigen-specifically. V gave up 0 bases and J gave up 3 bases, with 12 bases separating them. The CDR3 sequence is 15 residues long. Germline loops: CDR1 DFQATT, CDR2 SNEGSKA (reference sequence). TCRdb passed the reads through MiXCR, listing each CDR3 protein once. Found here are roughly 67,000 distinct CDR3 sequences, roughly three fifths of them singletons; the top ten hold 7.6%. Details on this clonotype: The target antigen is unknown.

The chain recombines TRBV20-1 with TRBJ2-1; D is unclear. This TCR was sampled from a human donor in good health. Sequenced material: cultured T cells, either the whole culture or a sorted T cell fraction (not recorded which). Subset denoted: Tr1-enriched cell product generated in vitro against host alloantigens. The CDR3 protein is CSARDGGVSYNEQFF. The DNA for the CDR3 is TGCAGTGCTAGAGATGGTGGAGTTAGCTACAATGAGCAGTTCTTC.